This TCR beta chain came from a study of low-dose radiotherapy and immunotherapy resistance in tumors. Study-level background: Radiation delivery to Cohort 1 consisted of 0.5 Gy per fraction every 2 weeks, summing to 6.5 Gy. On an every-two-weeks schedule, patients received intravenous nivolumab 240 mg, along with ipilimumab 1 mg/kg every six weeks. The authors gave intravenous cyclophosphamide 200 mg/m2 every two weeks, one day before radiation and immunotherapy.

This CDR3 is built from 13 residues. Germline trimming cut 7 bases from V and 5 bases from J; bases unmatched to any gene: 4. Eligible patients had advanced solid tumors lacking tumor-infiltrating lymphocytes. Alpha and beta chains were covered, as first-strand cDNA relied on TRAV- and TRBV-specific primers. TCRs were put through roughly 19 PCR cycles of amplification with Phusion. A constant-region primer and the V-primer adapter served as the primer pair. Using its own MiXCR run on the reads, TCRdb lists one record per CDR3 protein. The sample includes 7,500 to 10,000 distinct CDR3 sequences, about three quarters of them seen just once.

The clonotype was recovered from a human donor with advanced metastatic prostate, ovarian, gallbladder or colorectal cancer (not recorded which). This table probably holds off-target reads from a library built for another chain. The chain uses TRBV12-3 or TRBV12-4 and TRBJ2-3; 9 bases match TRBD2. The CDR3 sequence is CASIAGVKDTQYF. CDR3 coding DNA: TGTGCCAGCATAGCGGGAGTCAAAGATACGCAGTATTTT.